The rows below give T cell receptor beta chains drawn from one sample of a study of T cells after yellow fever vaccination. TCRdb called the 5' RACE reads again in MiXCR, with one record for every CDR3 protein. The sample contains 300,000 or so distinct CDR3 sequences, 13% of which appear only once. The specimen comprised CD4+ T cells sorted from PBMCs, sampled 45 days after the yellow fever booster vaccination. These receptors were taken from a young man who received the YFV17D yellow fever vaccine. CDR3s include the opening cysteine and the closing phenylalanine or tryptophan.

>TRBJ2-1|TRBV12-3/TRBV12-4
CASSLGGLGTNEQFF
>TRBJ1-4|TRBV5-1
CASSLQTGGNEKLFF
>TRBJ2-7|TRBV12-3/TRBV12-4
CASSSRDWAYEQYF
>TRBJ2-3|TRBV29-1
CSVESLAATDTQYF
>TRBJ1-4|TRBV9
CASSVSGQGNEKLFF
>TRBJ2-3|TRBV4-3
CASSQESQGTDTQYF
>TRBJ2-1|TRBV21-1
CASTLQGPNNEQFF
>TRBJ2-7|TRBV6-5
CASSYSAGQTYEQYF
>TRBJ2-7|TRBV12-3/TRBV12-4
CASSPTGVTYEQYF
>TRBJ2-3|TRBV28
CASSFFGRTDTQYF
>TRBJ2-7|TRBV4-2
CASSQVRQGGNEQYF
>TRBJ1-2|TRBV20-1
CSASIHWIYGYTF
>TRBJ2-5|TRBV7-2
CASSYGTSGTPQYF
>TRBJ2-7|TRBV18
CASSAIQTSGAYEQYF
>TRBJ1-5|TRBV6-1
CASSRGQGPGGNSNQPPHF
>TRBJ2-7|TRBV5-1
CASGPSGGNEQYF
>TRBJ2-7|TRBV6-2/TRBV6-3
CASNFRGLAGYEQYF
>TRBJ1-2|TRBV4-3
CASSPQGTGNYGYTF
>TRBJ2-4|TRBV20-1
CSAPGGLGKNIQYF
>TRBJ2-1|TRBV12-3/TRBV12-4
CATRTSGYNEQFF
>TRBJ1-1|TRBV24-1
CATSDFSQGATEAFF
>TRBJ2-2|TRBV7-7
CASSPHPTGELFF
>TRBJ2-2|TRBV7-9
CASSLAGRLLNTGELFF
>TRBJ2-7|TRBV29-1
CSVAAGEIYEQYF
>TRBJ1-1|TRBV6-2/TRBV6-3
CASSYSTYQAFF
>TRBJ2-5|TRBV7-6
CASREGLEGTQYF
>TRBJ2-7|TRBV7-9
CATTGTSFYEQYF
>TRBJ2-3|TRBV29-1
CSVAPRTGSDTQYF
>TRBJ2-1|TRBV7-2
CASSWIAGDPRNEQFF
>TRBJ2-5|TRBV7-2
CASSFLAQETQYF
>TRBJ2-7|TRBV19
CARGTSGRRTYEQYF
>TRBJ2-7|TRBV25-1
CASSPLLADEQYF
>TRBJ2-2|TRBV5-1
CASSTTLTGELFF
>TRBJ2-1|TRBV7-3
CASSPGPISYNEQFF
>TRBJ1-5|TRBV2
CASSLLGGGQPQHF
>TRBJ2-7|TRBV4-2
CASSQVNLRDVSYEQYF
>TRBJ2-3|TRBV29-1
CSVGGTTDTQYF
>TRBJ1-2|TRBV11-2
CASSSGRDRRGYTF
>TRBJ2-1|TRBV12-3/TRBV12-4
CASSSPEAGGSEQFF
>TRBJ1-1|TRBV7-2
CASSLESHNTEAFF
>TRBJ2-2|TRBV11-2
CASSLVLGLALPGELFF
>TRBJ2-7|TRBV12-3/TRBV12-4
CASSSGTKYEQYF
>TRBJ2-2|TRBV27
CASSPPWGRQGELFF
>TRBJ2-7|TRBV11-2
CASSYRLAGVSSYEQYF
>TRBJ2-7|TRBV5-4
CASSLDGWRGEQYF
>TRBJ1-5|TRBV12-3/TRBV12-4
CASSTHTGTQHF
>TRBJ1-3|TRBV28
CASRQSGNTIYF
>TRBJ1-4|TRBV29-1
CSVERQEKLFF
>TRBJ2-7|TRBV4-2
CASSQATGGPYEQYF
>TRBJ2-4|TRBV16
CASSQTASAKNIQYF
>TRBJ2-1|TRBV15
CATSRYSGSSGNEQFF
>TRBJ1-3|TRBV29-1
CSALASSSGNTIYF
>TRBJ2-7|TRBV15
CATSDPSRGYSYEQYF
>TRBJ2-5|TRBV7-9
CASSSQSQETQYF
>TRBJ2-2|TRBV20-1
CSARGLAGAANTGELFF
>TRBJ2-7|TRBV29-1
CSAETGTGGNEQYF